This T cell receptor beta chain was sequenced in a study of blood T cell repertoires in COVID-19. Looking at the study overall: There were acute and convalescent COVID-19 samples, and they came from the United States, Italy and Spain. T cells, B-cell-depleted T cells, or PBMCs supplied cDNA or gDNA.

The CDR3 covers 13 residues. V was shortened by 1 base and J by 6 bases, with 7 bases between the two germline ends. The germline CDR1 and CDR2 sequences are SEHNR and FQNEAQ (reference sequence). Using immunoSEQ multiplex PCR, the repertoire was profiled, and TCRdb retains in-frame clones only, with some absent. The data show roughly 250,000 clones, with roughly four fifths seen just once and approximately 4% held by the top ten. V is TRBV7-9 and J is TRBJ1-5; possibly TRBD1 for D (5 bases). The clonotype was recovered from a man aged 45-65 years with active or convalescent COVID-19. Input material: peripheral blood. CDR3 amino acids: CASSLEGAQPQHF. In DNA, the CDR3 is TGTGCCAGCAGCTTAGAAGGGGCTCAGCCCCAGCATTTT. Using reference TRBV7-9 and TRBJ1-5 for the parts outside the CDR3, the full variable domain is DTGVSQNPRHKITKRGQNVTFRCDPISEHNRLYWYRQTLGQGPEFLTYFQNEAQLEKSRLLSDRFSAERPKGSFSTLEIQRTEQGDSAMYLCASSLEGAQPQHFGDGTRLSIL.